The 4 T cell receptor beta chains presented below share a single source sample, sequenced in a study of blood T cell repertoires in COVID-19. Method: immunoSEQ multiplex PCR; TCRdb's copy keeps in-frame clones and lacks some. Of approximately 240,000 clones in the sample, almost 85% were seen once. Source material: peripheral blood. All receptors derive from a man between 45 and 60 years old with acute or convalescent COVID-19.

The chain carries TRBV3-1 (or the pseudogene TRBV3-2) and TRBJ2-2; D may be TRBD1 (6 bases). The CDR3 loop spans 17 amino acids. Deletions cut 6 bases from V and 1 base from J, with 18 bases between. From germline, CDR1 is LGHDT and CDR2 YNNKEL (reference sequence). The CDR3 loop is CASRRRPLTGNTGELFF. CDR3 sequence (DNA): TGTGCCAGCAGGCGCAGGCCCTTGACAGGGAACACCGGGGAGCTGTTTTTT.

For the CDR3, the DNA is TGTGCCAGCATCTCAAGCGGGAGGAGGTCCCAGGAGCAGTACTTC. It yields the protein CASISSGRRSQEQYF. The chain links TRBV28 to TRBJ2-7; 9 bases match TRBD2. Germline values: CDR1 MDHEN, CDR2 SYDVKM. With 7 bases clipped from V and 7 bases from J, the junction kept 14 bases outside the gene matches. The CDR3 spans 15 residues.

This clone was recorded only once. V gene TRBV18 combines with J gene TRBJ2-7; 12 nucleotides line up with TRBD2. The junction had 5 bases not matched to a gene; V was cut back by 6 bases and J by 5 bases. The germline V gene encodes CDR1 KGHSH and CDR2 LQKENI. The CDR3 runs 14 residues. This CDR3 reads CASSPGLAGNEQYF. DNA of the CDR3: TGTGCCAGCTCTCCGGGACTAGCGGGTAACGAGCAGTACTTC.

The V and J genes are TRBV4-2 and TRBJ2-3; 12 bases fit TRBD2. With 1 base clipped from V and 5 bases from J, the junction kept 4 bases outside the gene matches. The CDR3 is 16 residues long. Germline CDR1 and CDR2: LGHNA and YNFKEQ. The CDR3 reads CASSQGPGLAGDTQYF. CDR3 in DNA: TGTGCCAGCAGCCAAGGGCCGGGACTAGCGGGAGATACGCAGTATTTT.